The T cell receptor beta chain under discussion was sequenced for a study of T cell responses to AZD1222 COVID-19 vaccine. Comments on this clone: Its antigen is as yet unknown.

CDR1 and CDR2 from the germline V gene are LNHNV and YYDKDF (reference sequence). This CDR3 comprises 14 residues. Trimming took off 8 bases at V and 2 bases at J, with 16 bases between the two ends. TCRdb's table, derived via immunoSEQ multiplex PCR, lists solely in-frame clones and lacks some. The repertoire consists of 90,000 to 150,000 clones, with roughly 91% occurring once and the leading ten covering 7.1%. Study-wide results and limits: Regions left unmutated in variants are reportedly the target of nearly half of spike-specific TCRs.

The sample here was peripheral blood, taken 28 days after the second AZD1222 dose. The receptor's source is an adult who received the AZD1222 COVID-19 vaccine. The chain employs TRBV15 and TRBJ2-7; tentatively, D is TRBD1 or TRBD2 (5 bases each). CDR3 region: CATSAGTATYEQYF. The CDR3, as DNA: TGTGCCACCTCCGCCGGGACCGCAACCTACGAGCAGTACTTC.